The table lists the clone carrying this T cell receptor (beta chain) with many counts. The same CDR3 can be traced to other DNA sequences in this sample. How the authors handled the data: The assay estimated nucleated cells by amplifying reference gene primers. TCRdb keeps only in-frame clones here, not all; method: immunoSEQ multiplex PCR. D and trimming come from the DNA, and the V and J calls and clone size come from that table. The data show some 250,000 clones, approximately 80% seen once. Trimming cost V 0 bases and J 6 bases, with 9 bases left between them. Germline CDR1 SGHRS, CDR2 YFSETQ. The CDR3 is 13 residues long. This specimen comes from a study of blood T cell repertoires in COVID-19.

The clonotype comes from a woman at least 80 years old with COVID-19, enrolled during active disease. The V call is TRBV5-1, the J call TRBJ1-1; D is ambiguous. The sequenced material came from peripheral blood. Written as DNA, the CDR3 is TGCGCCAGCAGCTTGGGGCAGGTTTCTGAAGCTTTCTTT. This encodes CASSLGQVSEAFF. The complete variable domain, with remaining parts taken from reference TRBV5-1 and TRBJ1-1, reads KAGVTQTPRYLIKTRGQQVTLSCSPISGHRSVSWYQQTPGQGLQFLFEYFSETQRNKGNFPGRFSGRQFSNSRSEMNVSTLELGDSALYLCASSLGQVSEAFFGQGTRLTVV.